This T cell receptor (beta chain) was recovered during a study of OX40 agonist ivuxolimab in advanced cancers. Background on the study: Dosing consisted of intravenous ivuxolimab at 0.01 to 10 mg/kg every 2 weeks. In three patients, partial responses were observed, one with hepatocellular carcinoma and two with cutaneous melanoma.

Using immunoSEQ multiplex PCR, the repertoire was profiled, and TCRdb retains in-frame clones only, with some absent. The sample includes more than 75,000 clones, 88% of them seen just once. The sequences come from CD4+ or CD8+ T cells sorted from blood, collected in a trial of the OX40 agonist ivuxolimab. This sequence originates from an adult with an advanced solid tumor such as melanoma, head and neck, liver or kidney cancer.

The CDR3 sequence: CSVVRALNTEAFF. The CDR3, as DNA: TGCAGCGTTGTCCGGGCCTTGAACACTGAAGCTTTCTTT. The chain employs TRBV29-1 and TRBJ1-1, with D unresolved. Germline values: CDR1 SQVTM, CDR2 ANQGSEA. This CDR3 region has 13 residues. V gave up 4 bases and J gave up 0 bases, with 9 bases separating them.